The source of this TCR beta chain is a study of T cells in Graves' hyperthyroidism and ophthalmopathy. Overall study: Peripheral blood collection took place at initial diagnosis, before any treatment.

From RNA transcripts, TCR beta CDR3 regions were amplified. A first-round RT-PCR of the TCR CDR3 used the HTBI primer set. TCRdb called the multiplex PCR reads again in MiXCR, with one record for every CDR3 protein. The sample contains 250,000 or so distinct CDR3 sequences, over 12% of which appear only once. In germline, CDR1 is LGHDT, CDR2 YNNKEL (reference sequence). This CDR3 is 14 amino acids long. After removal of 4 bases from V and 7 bases from J, the junction contained 7 bases not matched to a gene. This clonotype appeared many times. Its target is not known. Study-wide results and limits: Blood samples included most of the expanded thyroid clonotypes exceeding 0.001. The model foresaw ophthalmopathy a median roughly 6.6 months prior to onset.

The clonotype was recovered from a woman aged 45 to 65 with Graves' hyperthyroidism that later progressed to Graves' ophthalmopathy. The sample consisted of blood. The rearrangement links TRBV3-1 to TRBJ2-5, with 9 bases lining up with TRBD1. CDR3 in amino acids: CASSPTGGGGTQYF. The DNA for the CDR3 is TGTGCCAGCAGCCCTACAGGGGGCGGAGGGACCCAGTACTTC.